This T cell receptor beta chain was identified in a study of glioma-infiltrating T cells after dendritic cell vaccination. Selection required adequate fresh-frozen tumor tissue plus more than two years' survival data. PBMC sampling occurred before vaccination, two weeks after the third dose, and at progression. Trimming removed 4 bases from V and 0 bases from J, with 18 bases in between. Germline V gives CDR1 SGHDT, CDR2 YYEEEE. The CDR3 extends over 17 amino acids. Amplification used 60 V beta primers and 13 J beta primers. Sequenced by immunoSEQ multiplex PCR; TCRdb stores in-frame clones only, minus some. The table lists 95,000 or so clones, about 83% of them singletons.

The chain couples TRBV5-6 to TRBJ2-3, with D perhaps matching TRBD1 (6 bases). Source: blood, taken before dendritic cell vaccination. The sequence was collected from a human donor with glioblastoma. The CDR3 DNA is TGTGCCAGCAGCCTAATAGACCGGGACACTAGCACAGATACGCAGTATTTT. This gives the protein CASSLIDRDTSTDTQYF.